This TCR beta chain was observed in a study of a mutant IDH1 vaccine in newly diagnosed glioma. Documented time point: week 11, during vaccination. Doses consisted of 300 ug of mutant IDH1 20-mer peptide each, paired with topical imiquimod. Clones were sequenced by immunoSEQ multiplex PCR, and TCRdb holds only the in-frame ones, with some missing. Among roughly 130,000 clones listed, about 82% were seen once. Note on this clone: The antigen is undetermined.

Germline V lookup: CDR1 ENHRY, CDR2 SYGVKD. J lost 0 bases, V lost 10 bases, and 5 bases had no gene match. CDR3 length: 13 amino acids. Sequences were derived from PBMCs, sampled from a glioma patient whose treatment included an IDH1 peptide vaccine. The receptor's source is a man aged 40-49 years with glioma. The chain recombines TRBV10-3 with TRBJ2-7, with 8 nucleotides matching TRBD2. The CDR3 DNA sequence: TGTGCCACGGGGGGGAGGAACTCCTACGAGCAGTACTTC. As protein: CATGGRNSYEQYF.